This T cell receptor (beta chain) was profiled in a study of beta chain features in type 1 diabetes. Whole-study findings and limits: The study found fewer insertions and more deletions at VDJ junctions in type 1 diabetes patients.

Worth noting for this clone: What it recognizes is unknown.

The isolated RNA, all of it, was reverse transcribed, so expressed TCRB transcripts were what got sequenced. Profiled with immunoSEQ multiplex PCR; TCRdb holds only in-frame clones, not every one. Of 970,000 or so clones listed, 15% to 20% are singletons. Input material: naive CD4+ T cells from blood. The clonotype comes from a woman between 18 and 29 years old in good health.

CDR3 in amino acids: CASSLGTSGSTDTQYF. In nucleotides, the CDR3 is TGTGCCAGCAGTCTCGGGACTAGCGGGTCGACAGATACGCAGTATTTT. The chain employs TRBV28 and TRBJ2-3, with 12 bases lining up with TRBD2. CDR1 is MDHEN and CDR2 is SYDVKM in the germline V gene. This CDR3 has 16 residues. V was pared by 5 bases and J by 3 bases, with 6 bases of the junction left unmatched.